These 8 T cell receptor beta chains originate from one sample sequenced in a study of T cells after yellow fever vaccination. TCRdb called the 5' RACE reads again in MiXCR, with one record for every CDR3 protein. The data contain about 580,000 distinct CDR3 sequences, about a sixth of them seen just once; the ten biggest clones take up 15% to 20%. The specimen comprised PBMCs, sampled about 5 days after the first yellow fever vaccination. The receptors originated from a young man who received the YFV17D yellow fever vaccine.

This clonotype has at least ten counts. The chain couples TRBV29-1 to TRBJ1-2; 7 nucleotides match TRBD1. Germline assignment: CDR1 SQVTM and CDR2 ANQGSEA. This CDR3 is built from 9 residues. With V trimmed by 6 bases and J by 13 bases, 5 bases remained unmatched. The CDR3: CSVRGNSTF. Here the CDR3 DNA reads TGCAGCGTCAGGGGGAATAGCACCTTC.

This clonotype was observed at least ten times. The rearrangement uses TRBV20-1 and TRBJ1-1; D is perhaps TRBD1 (6 bases). The V and J ends lost 4 bases and 4 bases respectively, with 16 bases between them. The length of the CDR3 is 14 residues. In germline, CDR1 is DFQATT, CDR2 SNEGSKA (reference sequence). CDR3 in DNA: TGCAGTGCTATTCGGGGGCAGGGGAGCACTGAAGCTTTCTTT. Protein product: CSAIRGQGSTEAFF.

This clonotype was counted between two and nine times. V gene TRBV5-1 combines with J gene TRBJ2-7, with 7 bases aligning to TRBD1. Germline CDR1 and CDR2: SGHRS and YFSETQ. The V and J ends lost 5 bases and 0 bases, in that order; junction bases with no gene match: 5. This CDR3 has 14 residues. The CDR3 coding sequence is TGCGCCAGCAGTGAGGACAGGTACTCCTACGAGCAGTACTTC. Translating it yields CASSEDRYSYEQYF.

This rearrangement joins TRBV7-2 to TRBJ2-3, with 9 bases matching TRBD2. The length of the CDR3 is 19 residues. Per the germline V gene, CDR1 is SGHTA and CDR2 is FQGNSA. V lost 0 bases to trimming and J lost 3 bases; unmatched junction nucleotides: 13. The CDR3 DNA reads as TGTGCCAGCAGCTTAGCGCGGGGGGGGCGCGGTGGGGAGACAGATACGCAGTATTTT. This translates into CASSLARGGRGGETDTQYF.

This clonotype has just a few counts. The V call is TRBV1, the J call TRBJ2-1. TRBV1 is marked as a pseudogene. CDR3 length: 15 amino acids. CDR3 loop: CTSSHFHIAYNEQFF. CDR3 nucleotide sequence: TGCACCAGCAGCCATTTCCACATAGCCTACAATGAGCAGTTCTTC.

The J gene is TRBJ2-5, the V gene TRBV10-3; weak D call: TRBD1 (5 bases). The CDR3 sequence is 14 residues long. The germline gives CDR1 ENHRY, CDR2 SYGVKD. Between the trimmed V and J ends, which lost 10 bases and 7 bases, there was a span of 22 bases. CDR3: CATELGPPRGTQYF. CDR3 DNA sequence: TGTGCCACGGAGTTGGGGCCCCCAAGAGGGACCCAGTACTTC.

The V gene is TRBV9, the J gene TRBJ2-3, with D perhaps TRBD1 (6 bases). Germline-derived CDR1 and CDR2 are SGDLS and YYNGEE. The CDR3 is made up of 14 amino acids. With 7 bases removed from V and 7 bases from J, the gap between germline ends came to 19 bases. CDR3 loop: CASRLGQGSYTQYF. In nucleotides, the CDR3 is TGTGCCAGCCGCTTGGGACAAGGCTCGTATACGCAGTATTTT.

The V gene is TRBV7-2, the J gene TRBJ2-7, with 9 positions matching TRBD1. J lost 3 bases, V lost 0 bases, and 3 bases had no gene match. CDR3 length: 15 residues. CDR1 is SGHTA, CDR2 FQGNSA, per germline. CDR3 amino acids: CASSLAWDRVYEQYF. Here the CDR3 DNA reads TGTGCCAGCAGCTTAGCTTGGGACAGGGTCTACGAGCAGTACTTC. The entire variable domain, with the rest obtained from reference TRBV7-2 and TRBJ2-7, is as follows: GAGVSQSPSNKVTEKGKDVELRCDPISGHTALYWYRQSLGQGLEFLIYFQGNSAPDKSGLPSDRFSAERTGGSVSTLTIQRTQQEDSAVYLCASSLAWDRVYEQYFGPGTRLTVT.